The rows below give T cell receptor beta chains drawn from one sample of a study of CD8+ T cells in alopecia areata. Profiling relied on immunoSEQ multiplex PCR, and the TCRdb table lists in-frame clones only, not all of them. This sample has around 100,000 clones, with approximately 42% found just once. Sequenced sample: CD4+ T cells sorted from blood. These receptors all stem from a human donor with alopecia areata. Both conserved end residues are part of each CDR3. The D gene is left open where the match is weak. Clone size appears in some rows only: once, few, many, or a class for an expanded clone.

clone_size: NA; d_call: NA; v_call: TRBV7-2; cdr3_length: 14; j_call: TRBJ2-7; cdr3_aa: CASSQPPRTYEQYF; cdr3_nt: TGTGCCAGCAGTCAACCCCCCCGAACCTACGAGCAGTACTTC
clone_size: NA; d_call: NA; v_call: TRBV30; cdr3_length: 12; j_call: TRBJ2-1; cdr3_aa: CAWSVGQGRQFF; cdr3_nt: TGTGCCTGGAGTGTAGGCCAAGGGAGGCAGTTCTTC
clone_size: NA; d_call: TRBD2; v_call: TRBV5-4; cdr3_length: 16; j_call: TRBJ2-5; cdr3_aa: CASSLGLGGTLETQYF; cdr3_nt: TGTGCCAGCAGCCTTGGACTAGGCGGTACTTTGGAGACCCAGTACTTC
clone_size: once; d_call: TRBD1; v_call: TRBV7-2; cdr3_length: 14; j_call: TRBJ2-7; cdr3_aa: CASSGQGANYEQYF; cdr3_nt: TGTGCCAGCTCGGGACAGGGGGCCAACTACGAGCAGTACTTC
clone_size: few; d_call: NA; v_call: TRBV19; cdr3_length: 14; j_call: TRBJ2-7; cdr3_aa: CASSNPGLQYEQYF; cdr3_nt: TGTGCCAGTAGTAATCCGGGTTTGCAATACGAGCAGTACTTC
clone_size: NA; d_call: NA; v_call: TRBV7-6; cdr3_length: 15; j_call: TRBJ2-3; cdr3_aa: CASSSSGGAADTQYF; cdr3_nt: TGTGCCAGCAGCTCCTCTGGTGGGGCGGCAGATACGCAGTATTTT
clone_size: few; d_call: TRBD1; v_call: TRBV29-1; cdr3_length: 14; j_call: TRBJ2-4; cdr3_aa: CSTRDRGQENIQYF; cdr3_nt: TGCAGCACCCGGGACAGGGGGCAGGAAAACATTCAGTACTTC
clone_size: NA; d_call: TRBD1; v_call: TRBV28; cdr3_length: 15; j_call: TRBJ2-1; cdr3_aa: CASSRPGQHNNEQFF; cdr3_nt: TGTGCCAGCAGTCGCCCGGGACAGCATAACAATGAGCAGTTCTTC
clone_size: NA; d_call: TRBD1; v_call: TRBV30; cdr3_length: 14; j_call: TRBJ1-2; cdr3_aa: CAWSRTGDHYGYTF; cdr3_nt: TGTGCCTGGAGTAGGACAGGGGATCACTATGGCTACACCTTC
clone_size: once; d_call: TRBD2; v_call: TRBV30; cdr3_length: 15; j_call: TRBJ2-2; cdr3_aa: CASRGLAGSTGELFF; cdr3_nt: TGTGCCTCCCGGGGACTAGCGGGGAGCACCGGGGAGCTGTTTTTT
clone_size: NA; d_call: NA; v_call: TRBV6-5; cdr3_length: 14; j_call: TRBJ1-2; cdr3_aa: CASSYRASVEGYTF; cdr3_nt: TGTGCCAGCAGTTACAGGGCGTCCGTAGAGGGCTACACCTTC
clone_size: NA; d_call: TRBD1; v_call: TRBV29-1; cdr3_length: 13; j_call: TRBJ2-1; cdr3_aa: CSVATGGNNEQFF; cdr3_nt: TGCAGCGTTGCAACAGGGGGTAACAATGAGCAGTTCTTC
clone_size: NA; d_call: TRBD2; v_call: TRBV5-4; cdr3_length: 15; j_call: TRBJ2-4; cdr3_aa: CASSGGGLAENIQYF; cdr3_nt: TGTGCCAGCAGCGGAGGGGGACTAGCGGAAAACATTCAGTACTTC
clone_size: NA; d_call: TRBD2; v_call: TRBV6-6; cdr3_length: 15; j_call: TRBJ2-5; cdr3_aa: CASRNSGGTRETQYF; cdr3_nt: TGTGCCAGCAGAAATAGCGGGGGTACCCGGGAGACCCAGTACTTC
clone_size: NA; d_call: NA; v_call: TRBV30; cdr3_length: 14; j_call: TRBJ2-3; cdr3_aa: CAWTRDLKADTQYF; cdr3_nt: TGTGCCTGGACCCGGGACCTAAAGGCAGATACGCAGTATTTT
clone_size: NA; d_call: NA; v_call: TRBV2; cdr3_length: 14; j_call: TRBJ1-2; cdr3_aa: CASSAGQRNYGYTF; cdr3_nt: TGTGCCAGCAGTGCGGGGCAGCGCAACTATGGCTACACCTTC
clone_size: NA; d_call: NA; v_call: TRBV11-2; cdr3_length: 13; j_call: TRBJ1-1; cdr3_aa: CASSRSRYTEAFF; cdr3_nt: TGTGCCAGCAGCCGCAGTCGGTACACTGAAGCTTTCTTT
clone_size: NA; d_call: NA; v_call: TRBV27; cdr3_length: 15; j_call: TRBJ2-7; cdr3_aa: CASSLRGRGKDEQYF; cdr3_nt: TGTGCCAGCAGTCTAAGGGGGAGGGGGAAGGACGAGCAGTACTTC
clone_size: NA; d_call: TRBD1; v_call: TRBV29-1; cdr3_length: 13; j_call: TRBJ1-5; cdr3_aa: CSASGGTQRPQHF; cdr3_nt: TGCAGCGCCTCAGGGGGGACCCAGCGGCCCCAGCATTTT
clone_size: few; d_call: TRBD2; v_call: TRBV27; cdr3_length: 13; j_call: TRBJ2-4; cdr3_aa: CASSRREYDIQYF; cdr3_nt: TGTGCCAGCAGTCGGCGGGAGTATGACATTCAGTACTTC
clone_size: NA; d_call: NA; v_call: TRBV5-6; cdr3_length: 11; j_call: TRBJ2-7; cdr3_aa: CASSSLYEQYF; cdr3_nt: TGTGCCAGCAGCTCCTTATACGAGCAGTACTTC
clone_size: NA; d_call: TRBD2; v_call: TRBV4-3; cdr3_length: 17; j_call: TRBJ2-7; cdr3_aa: CASSQDPLAGGFYEQYF; cdr3_nt: TGCGCCAGCAGCCAAGATCCCCTAGCGGGGGGCTTCTACGAGCAGTACTTC
clone_size: NA; d_call: NA; v_call: TRBV7-9; cdr3_length: 13; j_call: TRBJ1-2; cdr3_aa: CASSPDGNYGYTF; cdr3_nt: TGTGCCAGCAGTCCGGACGGGAACTATGGCTACACCTTC
clone_size: NA; d_call: NA; v_call: TRBV6-5; cdr3_length: 14; j_call: TRBJ1-2; cdr3_aa: CASSLGGRTYGYTF; cdr3_nt: TGTGCCAGCAGTTTAGGAGGGCGGACCTATGGCTACACCTTC
clone_size: NA; d_call: TRBD1; v_call: TRBV7-2; cdr3_length: 16; j_call: TRBJ2-3; cdr3_aa: CASSGQADTSTDTQYF; cdr3_nt: TGTGCCAGCAGCGGACAGGCAGATACTAGCACAGATACGCAGTATTTT
clone_size: few; d_call: TRBD1; v_call: TRBV4-1; cdr3_length: 17; j_call: TRBJ2-2; cdr3_aa: CASSHRQGAPNTGELFF; cdr3_nt: TGCGCCAGCAGCCATCGACAGGGAGCTCCGAACACCGGGGAGCTGTTTTTT
clone_size: NA; d_call: TRBD2; v_call: TRBV5-1; cdr3_length: 15; j_call: TRBJ2-3; cdr3_aa: CASSLFSGGTDTQYF; cdr3_nt: TGCGCCAGCAGCCTCTTTAGCGGGGGCACAGATACGCAGTATTTT
clone_size: NA; d_call: TRBD2; v_call: TRBV5-4; cdr3_length: 14; j_call: TRBJ2-5; cdr3_aa: CASSYGRASETQYF; cdr3_nt: TGTGCCAGCAGCTACGGGAGGGCCTCTGAGACCCAGTACTTC
clone_size: few; d_call: NA; v_call: TRBV11-2; cdr3_length: 13; j_call: TRBJ2-5; cdr3_aa: CASSPNYQETQYF; cdr3_nt: TGTGCCAGCAGCCCTAACTACCAAGAGACCCAGTACTTC
clone_size: few; d_call: NA; v_call: TRBV5-1; cdr3_length: 12; j_call: TRBJ2-5; cdr3_aa: CASSLEGETQYF; cdr3_nt: TGCGCCAGCAGCTTGGAAGGCGAGACCCAGTACTTC
clone_size: few; d_call: TRBD1; v_call: TRBV18; cdr3_length: 17; j_call: TRBJ1-1; cdr3_aa: CASSPQGTGVTDTEAFF; cdr3_nt: TGTGCCAGCTCACCACAGGGGACAGGGGTGACGGACACTGAAGCTTTCTTT
clone_size: NA; d_call: NA; v_call: TRBV30; cdr3_length: 14; j_call: TRBJ2-3; cdr3_aa: CAWRIYGGTDTQYF; cdr3_nt: TGTGCCTGGAGGATTTACGGAGGTACAGATACGCAGTATTTT
clone_size: NA; d_call: TRBD1; v_call: TRBV6-5; cdr3_length: 15; j_call: TRBJ2-7; cdr3_aa: CASSYSWQGAREQYF; cdr3_nt: TGTGCCAGCAGTTACTCGTGGCAGGGGGCGAGAGAGCAGTACTTC
clone_size: NA; d_call: TRBD1; v_call: TRBV28; cdr3_length: 11; j_call: TRBJ1-1; cdr3_aa: CASSHGTGAFF; cdr3_nt: TGTGCCAGCAGCCATGGGACAGGCGCTTTCTTT
clone_size: NA; d_call: NA; v_call: TRBV27; cdr3_length: 14; j_call: TRBJ2-5; cdr3_aa: CASSFRRDQETQYF; cdr3_nt: TGTGCCAGCAGTTTCCGACGGGACCAAGAGACCCAGTACTTC
clone_size: NA; d_call: TRBD1; v_call: TRBV27; cdr3_length: 15; j_call: TRBJ1-2; cdr3_aa: CASSPERGPYYGYTF; cdr3_nt: TGTGCCAGCAGTCCAGAGAGGGGGCCCTACTATGGCTACACCTTC
clone_size: NA; d_call: NA; v_call: TRBV30; cdr3_length: 12; j_call: TRBJ2-7; cdr3_aa: CAWGQDRSEQYF; cdr3_nt: TGTGCCTGGGGGCAGGATAGGTCCGAGCAGTACTTC
clone_size: NA; d_call: TRBD1; v_call: TRBV30; cdr3_length: 14; j_call: TRBJ2-5; cdr3_aa: CAWSRTGVQETQYF; cdr3_nt: TGTGCCTGGAGTAGGACAGGGGTCCAAGAGACCCAGTACTTC
clone_size: few; d_call: TRBD1; v_call: TRBV29-1; cdr3_length: 15; j_call: TRBJ2-1; cdr3_aa: CSVDPGTGGRNEQFF; cdr3_nt: TGCAGCGTTGATCCAGGGACAGGGGGTAGGAATGAGCAGTTCTTC
clone_size: few; d_call: NA; v_call: TRBV5-1; cdr3_length: 13; j_call: TRBJ2-7; cdr3_aa: CASSSPGDYEQYF; cdr3_nt: TGCGCCAGCAGCTCGCCGGGGGACTACGAGCAGTACTTC
clone_size: NA; d_call: NA; v_call: TRBV27; cdr3_length: 14; j_call: TRBJ2-5; cdr3_aa: CASFPPGAQETQYF; cdr3_nt: TGTGCCAGCTTCCCCCCGGGAGCCCAAGAGACCCAGTACTTC
clone_size: few; d_call: NA; v_call: TRBV30; cdr3_length: 16; j_call: TRBJ2-6; cdr3_aa: CAWSTGKTGWANVLTF; cdr3_nt: TGTGCCTGGAGTACGGGGAAAACGGGCTGGGCCAACGTCCTGACTTTC
clone_size: few; d_call: NA; v_call: TRBV4-3; cdr3_length: 14; j_call: TRBJ2-3; cdr3_aa: CASSQAGGTDTQYF; cdr3_nt: TGCGCCAGCAGCCAAGCGGGCGGAACAGATACGCAGTATTTT
clone_size: NA; d_call: TRBD1; v_call: TRBV30; cdr3_length: 11; j_call: TRBJ1-2; cdr3_aa: CAGSTGNGYTF; cdr3_nt: TGTGCCGGATCGACAGGGAATGGCTACACCTTC
clone_size: few; d_call: NA; v_call: TRBV30; cdr3_length: 14; j_call: TRBJ2-1; cdr3_aa: CAWSVGVQYNEQFF; cdr3_nt: TGTGCCTGGAGTGTAGGCGTGCAGTACAATGAGCAGTTCTTC
clone_size: NA; d_call: NA; v_call: TRBV2; cdr3_length: 13; j_call: TRBJ2-2; cdr3_aa: CASSEGDTGELFF; cdr3_nt: TGTGCCAGCAGTGAGGGGGACACCGGGGAGCTGTTTTTT
clone_size: NA; d_call: TRBD2; v_call: TRBV5-1; cdr3_length: 13; j_call: TRBJ2-7; cdr3_aa: CASSFGTRVEQYF; cdr3_nt: TGCGCCAGCAGCTTCGGGACTAGAGTCGAGCAGTACTTC
clone_size: NA; d_call: TRBD1; v_call: TRBV23-1; cdr3_length: 15; j_call: TRBJ2-7; cdr3_aa: CASSRRPVQGAKQYF; cdr3_nt: TGCGCCAGCAGTCGGAGGCCTGTACAGGGGGCAAAGCAGTACTTC
clone_size: NA; d_call: NA; v_call: TRBV5-1; cdr3_length: 16; j_call: TRBJ2-4; cdr3_aa: CASSLEFPGSQNIQYF; cdr3_nt: TGCGCCAGCAGCTTGGAGTTCCCAGGGAGCCAGAACATTCAGTACTTC
clone_size: NA; d_call: NA; v_call: TRBV4-3; cdr3_length: 14; j_call: TRBJ2-2; cdr3_aa: CASSQDRALGELFF; cdr3_nt: TGCGCCAGCAGCCAAGACCGGGCACTCGGGGAGCTGTTTTTT
clone_size: few; d_call: TRBD2; v_call: TRBV28; cdr3_length: 14; j_call: TRBJ2-1; cdr3_aa: CASSHSSGNNEQFF; cdr3_nt: TGTGCCAGCAGCCACTCTAGCGGTAACAATGAGCAGTTCTTC
clone_size: NA; d_call: TRBD1; v_call: TRBV4-2; cdr3_length: 16; j_call: TRBJ2-3; cdr3_aa: CASSQDTGAGTDTQYF; cdr3_nt: TGTGCCAGCAGCCAAGATACAGGGGCGGGTACAGATACGCAGTATTTT
clone_size: NA; d_call: NA; v_call: TRBV7-3; cdr3_length: 14; j_call: TRBJ2-1; cdr3_aa: CASSPPGEYNEQFF; cdr3_nt: TGTGCCAGCAGCCCCCCCGGGGAATACAATGAGCAGTTCTTC
clone_size: once; d_call: NA; v_call: TRBV5-1; cdr3_length: 12; j_call: TRBJ2-5; cdr3_aa: CASNHGWETQYF; cdr3_nt: TGCGCCAGCAACCACGGGTGGGAGACCCAGTACTTC
clone_size: NA; d_call: NA; v_call: TRBV20-1; cdr3_length: 11; j_call: TRBJ2-2; cdr3_aa: CSARNTGELFF; cdr3_nt: TGCAGTGCTAGAAACACCGGGGAGCTGTTTTTT
clone_size: few; d_call: NA; v_call: TRBV29-1; cdr3_length: 12; j_call: TRBJ2-2; cdr3_aa: CSGSLGSGELFF; cdr3_nt: TGCAGCGGGAGTCTGGGGAGCGGGGAGCTGTTTTTT
clone_size: NA; d_call: NA; v_call: TRBV7-2; cdr3_length: 15; j_call: TRBJ2-5; cdr3_aa: CASSPRLGLKMAQYF; cdr3_nt: TGTGCCAGCAGCCCAAGACTAGGACTTAAAATGGCCCAGTACTTC
clone_size: NA; d_call: TRBD2; v_call: TRBV30; cdr3_length: 17; j_call: TRBJ2-5; cdr3_aa: CAWDITTSGRPGQTQYF; cdr3_nt: TGTGCCTGGGACATTACGACTAGCGGGAGGCCTGGGCAGACCCAGTACTTC
clone_size: NA; d_call: NA; v_call: TRBV29-1; cdr3_length: 14; j_call: TRBJ2-7; cdr3_aa: CSVEIPGGGYEQYF; cdr3_nt: TGCAGCGTTGAGATCCCTGGGGGCGGGTACGAGCAGTACTTC